Shown below are 21 T cell receptor beta chains from a single sample sequenced in a study of T-cell reconstitution after alpha-beta-depleted transplantation in children. During its preparation, the TCRbeta library received unique molecular identifiers. MiXCR was run by TCRdb on the PCR reads, yielding one entry per CDR3 protein. The sample lists fewer than 1 million distinct CDR3 sequences; roughly 16% were seen once. This specimen was PBMCs, mostly from graft donor cells, taken 360 days after TCRalphabeta/CD19-depleted stem cell transplant. These TCRs come from a male patient under 18 who had a stem cell transplant for acute lymphoblastic leukemia, so the T cells may come from the graft donor.

The V call is TRBV7-8, the J call TRBJ1-1, with D maybe TRBD1 (6 bases). V lost 7 bases, J lost 1 base, and 16 bases lay in between. From germline, CDR1 is SGHVS and CDR2 FQNEAQ. The CDR3 spans 15 residues. For the CDR3, the DNA is TGTGCCAGCACCTCCCTGGGGGGGCGGAACACTGAAGCTTTCTTT. As protein: CASTSLGGRNTEAFF.

This clonotype was seen at least ten times. The J gene is TRBJ2-3, the V gene TRBV24-1; the D gene is possibly TRBD2 (5 bases). Trimming removed 0 bases from V and 5 bases from J, with 11 bases in between. CDR1 and CDR2 (germline): KGHDR, SFDVKD. This CDR3 has 15 residues. The CDR3 sequence: CATSDLRAEEDTQYF. CDR3 nucleotide sequence: TGTGCCACCAGTGATTTGCGTGCGGAGGAAGATACGCAGTATTTT.

The chain employs TRBV10-3 and TRBJ2-1; tentatively, D is TRBD2 (6 bases). The V end was cut by 6 bases, the J end by 2 bases, with 14 bases between. CDR3 length equals 15 residues. Germline CDR1 reads ENHRY; CDR2 reads SYGVKD. In nucleotides, the CDR3 is TGTGCCATCAGGGACGGGGGAAGGGCCTACAATGAGCAGTTCTTC. Translating gives CAIRDGGRAYNEQFF.

This clonotype turned up a few times. This chain links TRBV27 with TRBJ2-6, with D maybe TRBD1 (6 bases). Trimming removed 2 bases at V and 0 bases at J, with 11 bases between. The length of the CDR3 is 17 residues. The germline V gene has CDR1 MNHEY and CDR2 SMNVEV (reference sequence). The CDR3: CASSLQGPLSGANVLTF. The DNA of the CDR3 is TGTGCCAGCAGTTTACAGGGGCCCCTCTCTGGGGCCAACGTCCTGACTTTC.

CDR3 amino acids: CSASLQGTDTQYF. Written as DNA, the CDR3 is TGCAGTGCTAGCCTCCAGGGCACAGATACGCAGTATTTT. The chain carries TRBV20-1 and TRBJ2-3; D is ambiguous. Germline values: CDR1 DFQATT, CDR2 SNEGSKA (reference sequence). The CDR3 contains 13 residues. Trimming shortened V by 3 bases and J by 1 base, and 8 bases separated the two germline ends.

The chain joins TRBV3-1 to TRBJ2-7; 9 nucleotides align to TRBD2. CDR3 length equals 15 residues. Per the germline V gene, CDR1 is LGHDT and CDR2 is YNNKEL (reference sequence). Unmatched junction bases numbered 6, after V lost 4 bases and J lost 2 bases. The CDR3 loop is CASSRSTSGAYEQYF. Here the CDR3 DNA reads TGTGCCAGCAGCCGATCGACTAGCGGAGCCTACGAGCAGTACTTC.

This clonotype turned up a few times. The V call is TRBV3-1, the J call TRBJ2-7; possibly TRBD2 for D (5 bases). Germline V lookup: CDR1 LGHDT, CDR2 YNNKEL (reference sequence). CDR3 length: 17 residues. V was clipped by 1 base and J by 5 bases, with 21 bases between them. DNA for the CDR3: TGTGCCAGCAGCCAAGGGGGAGCTAGACCCTTCCTCAACGAGCAGTACTTC. This encodes CASSQGGARPFLNEQYF.

This clonotype was observed a handful of times. The chain links TRBV7-9 to TRBJ1-2; D might be TRBD1 (5 bases). This CDR3 comprises 13 residues. Germline V gene data show CDR1 as SEHNR and CDR2 as FQNEAQ (reference sequence). V was shortened by 5 bases and J by 5 bases, with 12 bases between the two germline ends. Written as DNA, the CDR3 is TGTGCCAGCAGCCCAGGGCACGGGTATGGCTACACCTTC. Protein: CASSPGHGYGYTF.

J is TRBJ2-2 and V is TRBV13, with 11 bases aligning to TRBD2. The V segment lost 8 bases and the J segment 6 bases; nucleotides outside the gene matches: 8. The CDR3 contains 15 residues. Germline-derived CDR1 and CDR2 are PRHDT and FYEKMQ (reference sequence). The CDR3 loop is CASVTRTSGPGELFF. CDR3 DNA: TGTGCCAGCGTGACCCGGACTAGCGGGCCCGGGGAGCTGTTTTTT.

The J gene is TRBJ2-7, the V gene TRBV6-5, with unresolved D. Germline CDR1 MNHEY, CDR2 SVGAGI. The CDR3 runs to 13 residues. Trimming cost V 2 bases and J 3 bases, with 8 bases left between them. CDR3 sequence: CASSYADGYEQYF. The CDR3 region has the DNA TGTGCCAGCAGTTACGCGGACGGCTACGAGCAGTACTTC.

This clonotype was picked up a small number of times. This chain uses TRBV5-5 with TRBJ2-6; weak D call: TRBD1 (6 bases). The germline CDR1 and CDR2 sequences are SGHKS and YYEKEE (reference sequence). The CDR3 spans 17 residues. Trimming removed 1 base at V and 4 bases at J, with 15 bases between. CDR3 sequence reads: CASSLYVTGSGANVLTF. CDR3 nucleotide sequence: TGTGCCAGCAGCTTGTATGTCACAGGGTCCGGGGCCAACGTCCTGACTTTC.

Only a few counts were recorded for this clonotype. The chain couples TRBV5-1 to TRBJ2-7, with 9 bases aligning to TRBD1. V shed 2 bases, J shed 5 bases, and the junction held 8 bases outside the gene matches. The CDR3 has 15 amino acids. Germline CDR1 SGHRS, CDR2 YFSETQ. The CDR3 protein is CASSFLGDRVNEQYF. In DNA form, the CDR3 reads TGCGCCAGCAGCTTCTTGGGGGACAGGGTAAACGAGCAGTACTTC.

This rearrangement joins TRBV5-1 to TRBJ2-2, with 10 bases matching TRBD1. The CDR3 is 17 amino acids. CDR1 SGHRS and CDR2 YFSETQ come from the germline V gene. Unmatched junction bases numbered 11, after V lost 5 bases and J lost 4 bases. The CDR3 loop is CASRRDSGTGVTGELFF. The CDR3 coding sequence is TGCGCCAGCAGGAGGGACTCCGGGACAGGGGTCACCGGGGAGCTGTTTTTT. Filled out from reference TRBV5-1 and TRBJ2-2, the complete variable domain reads KAGVTQTPRYLIKTRGQQVTLSCSPISGHRSVSWYQQTPGQGLQFLFEYFSETQRNKGNFPGRFSGRQFSNSRSEMNVSTLELGDSALYLCASRRDSGTGVTGELFFGEGSRLTVL.

This clonotype came up many times. The gene calls are TRBV5-1 and TRBJ2-7; D is unresolved. This CDR3 is 13 amino acids long. Germline CDR1 is SGHRS and CDR2 is YFSETQ. V lost 2 bases and J lost 0, with 6 bases in between. CDR3: CASSFDNSYEQYF. CDR3 nucleotide sequence: TGCGCCAGCAGCTTCGACAACTCCTACGAGCAGTACTTC.

This clonotype appeared many times. This rearrangement joins TRBV20-1 to TRBJ2-7; no clear D. CDR1 is DFQATT and CDR2 is SNEGSKA in the germline V gene (reference sequence). The CDR3 is 12 amino acids. Trimming removed 1 base from V and 0 bases from J, with 4 bases in between. The CDR3 DNA reads TGCAGTGCTAGAGCGGACTCCTACGAGCAGTACTTC. Protein sequence: CSARADSYEQYF.

This clonotype was seen more than once but under ten times. The V call is TRBV18, the J call TRBJ2-7; D perhaps matches TRBD1 (6 bases). V was pared by 0 bases and J by 7 bases, with 10 bases between. The CDR3 extends over 13 amino acids. CDR1 and CDR2 from the germline V gene are KGHSH and LQKENI. The CDR3 sequence: CASSPPGALEQYF. Here the CDR3 DNA reads TGTGCCAGCTCACCACCGGGGGCGTTGGAGCAGTACTTC.

This sequence joins TRBV5-5 and TRBJ1-1, with 7 bases that match TRBD1. The length of the CDR3 is 17 residues. V trimming: 1 base; J trimming: 4 bases; junction bases outside the gene matches: 13. The germline V gene encodes CDR1 SGHKS and CDR2 YYEKEE (reference sequence). The CDR3 loop reads CASSLFRGQVEVTEAFF. The CDR3 DNA is TGTGCCAGCAGCTTGTTCAGAGGACAGGTCGAGGTCACTGAAGCTTTCTTT.

This chain joins TRBV11-2 and TRBJ2-3, with a weak D call TRBD2 (6 bases). Germline V gene lookup returns CDR1 SGHAT and CDR2 FQNNGV. V shed 7 bases and J shed 2 bases, with 19 bases lying between them. This CDR3 has 16 residues. For the CDR3, the DNA is TGTGCCAGCACCAGGGACTCGGGGCTATTCACAGATACGCAGTATTTT. Protein sequence: CASTRDSGLFTDTQYF.

This clonotype was picked up a small number of times. The genes are TRBV7-9 and TRBJ2-7, with D perhaps TRBD1 or TRBD2 (5 bases each). Trimming left V 0 bases short and J 4 bases short, with 19 bases between. Germline V gives CDR1 SEHNR, CDR2 FQNEAQ (reference sequence). The CDR3 spans 17 residues. CDR3 nucleotides: TGTGCCAGCAGCTTAGCTTCAACTAGGGACGGTGGGTACGAGCAGTACTTC. Translated, it gives CASSLASTRDGGYEQYF.

The V and J genes are TRBV27 and TRBJ2-2; 11 bases match TRBD2. CDR3 length: 15 residues. Germline lookup yields CDR1 MNHEY and CDR2 SMNVEV (reference sequence). Germline trimming cut 10 bases from V and 4 bases from J; bases unmatched to any gene: 8. CDR3 region: CATHSGRAATGELFF. The CDR3 bases are TGTGCCACCCATAGCGGGAGGGCAGCCACCGGGGAGCTGTTTTTT.

This chain links TRBV25-1 with TRBJ2-1, with D maybe TRBD1 (6 bases). This CDR3 is built from 15 residues. Germline V gene data show CDR1 as MGHDK and CDR2 as SYGVNS. Trimming removed 3 bases from V and 4 bases from J, with 13 bases in between. As DNA, the CDR3 is TGTGCCAGCAGTGAGCCAGGGGCCGCTTACAATGAGCAGTTCTTC. Translating it yields CASSEPGAAYNEQFF.